The next 25 T cell receptor beta chains were all read from a single sample in a study of early T cells in non-severe SARS-CoV-2 infection. TCRdb re-analysed the 5' RACE reads in MiXCR, keeping a single row per CDR3 protein. This table has about 17,000 distinct CDR3 sequences, over 5.5% appearing once. Specimen: whole blood, collected at baseline. These TCRs come from an adult who was a healthcare worker with PCR-confirmed SARS-CoV-2 infection or an uninfected control (not recorded which).

As to this clonotype: A junction end diverges from the germline sequence, so it may reflect a read error. Here the CDR3 reads CASSQPGPFKF. The DNA for the CDR3 is TGTGCCAGCAGCCAACCTGGGCCCTTCAAGTTT. This sequence joins TRBV7-9 and TRBJ1-1; D is ambiguous. This CDR3 has 11 residues. Looked up from germline, CDR1 is SEHNR and CDR2 is FQNEAQ (reference sequence).

The V gene is TRBV27, the J gene TRBJ1-2; D possibly corresponds to TRBD1 (6 bases). Per the germline V gene, CDR1 is MNHEY and CDR2 is SMNVEV (reference sequence). Trimming took off 4 bases at V and 4 bases at J, with 19 bases between the two ends. The CDR3 sequence is 16 residues long. In nucleotides, the CDR3 is TGTGCCAGCAGTTCTTTAGGGGGAGAAGCGGGCTATGGCTACACCTTC. Its translation: CASSSLGGEAGYGYTF.

This clonotype has ten or more counts. This rearrangement joins TRBV5-4 to TRBJ2-1; 13 bases agree with TRBD2. The CDR3 is made up of 15 amino acids. Per germline, CDR1 SGHNT and CDR2 YYREEE (reference sequence). Trimming removed 4 bases from V and 6 bases from J; junction bases left unmatched: 4. CDR3: CASSPWTSGGNEQFF. The CDR3, as DNA: TGTGCCAGCAGCCCGTGGACTAGCGGGGGCAATGAGCAGTTCTTC. Full variable domain (missing parts from reference TRBV5-4 and TRBJ2-1): ETGVTQSPTHLIKTRGQQVTLRCSSQSGHNTVSWYQQALGQGPQFIFQYYREEENGRGNFPPRFSGLQFPNYSSELNVNALELDDSALYLCASSPWTSGGNEQFFGPGTRLTVL.

This clonotype was recorded many times. V is TRBV7-6 and J is TRBJ2-3; TRBD1 or TRBD2 may be the D gene (5 bases each). V shed 3 bases and J shed 3 bases, with 13 bases lying between them. CDR1 SGHVS and CDR2 FNYEAQ come from the germline V gene. The CDR3 runs to 15 residues. The CDR3 sequence is CASSLGTGKTDTQYF. In DNA form, the CDR3 reads TGTGCCAGCAGCTTGGGGACGGGAAAGACAGATACGCAGTATTTT.

This clonotype was counted many times. The rearrangement links TRBV20-1 to TRBJ2-1; tentative D call: TRBD2 (5 bases). Germline V gene lookup returns CDR1 DFQATT and CDR2 SNEGSKA (reference sequence). The CDR3 runs to 11 residues. Trimming removed 0 bases from V and 14 bases from J, with 11 bases in between. CDR3 region: CSARDPPEEFF. CDR3 nucleotide sequence: TGCAGTGCTAGAGATCCACCGGAGGAGTTCTTC.

This clonotype was counted many times. V usage is TRBV14 and J usage is TRBJ2-3; possible D gene TRBD2, 5 bases. V was pared by 8 bases and J by 6 bases, with 15 bases between. This CDR3 region has 13 residues. Germline V lookup: CDR1 SGHDN, CDR2 FVKESK. CDR3 in DNA: TGTGCCAGCGGTGAGAAGGACTGGGATACGCAGTATTTT. It translates to CASGEKDWDTQYF.

This chain uses TRBV6-2 or TRBV6-3 with TRBJ2-3; D remains unclear. The V end lost 4 bases, the J end lost 7 bases, and 9 bases lay between the germline ends. Germline CDR1 MNHEY, CDR2 SVGEGT. CDR3 length equals 12 residues. This CDR3 is CASSSGSYTQYF. The CDR3 DNA is TGTGCCAGCAGTTCGGGCTCCTATACGCAGTATTTT.

This clonotype was detected only a few times. V gene TRBV11-2 combines with J gene TRBJ1-6; possible D gene TRBD1, 6 bases. CDR3 length: 17 residues. The V end lost 4 bases, the J end lost 9 bases, and 22 bases lay between the germline ends. Germline CDR1 and CDR2: SGHAT and FQNNGV. The CDR3 loop reads CASSYPGQLGISSPLHF. The CDR3 DNA follows: TGTGCCAGCAGCTACCCGGGACAACTAGGAATTAGTTCACCCCTCCACTTT.

This clonotype occurred many times. The chain couples TRBV28 to TRBJ1-6, with 9 bases that match TRBD1. The CDR3 runs to 15 residues. After removal of 6 bases from V and 7 bases from J, the junction contained 7 bases not matched to a gene. Per germline, CDR1 MDHEN and CDR2 SYDVKM. For the CDR3, the DNA is TGTGCCAGCAGCCCCCCGGGACAGGGAAATTCACCCCTCCACTTT. The encoded protein is CASSPPGQGNSPLHF.

In this sample, this clonotype turned up a few times. The J gene is TRBJ2-3, the V gene TRBV6-5, with D perhaps matching TRBD2 (6 bases). The CDR3 loop spans 19 amino acids. The germline gives CDR1 MNHEY, CDR2 SVGAGI. Trimming removed 2 bases from V and 2 bases from J, with 23 bases in between. Written as DNA, the CDR3 is TGTGCCAGCAGTTACATCCCACCAGGTGGGGGGACCTTCACAGATACGCAGTATTTT. Translated, it gives CASSYIPPGGGTFTDTQYF.

This clonotype appeared many times. The chain is built from TRBV4-2 and TRBJ2-5, with D unresolved. Deletions cut 0 bases from V and 5 bases from J, with 10 bases between. Germline V gene lookup returns CDR1 LGHNA and CDR2 YNFKEQ. There are 14 residues in the CDR3. The chain's CDR3 is CASSQDPGPETQYF. CDR3 sequence (DNA): TGTGCCAGCAGCCAAGATCCTGGTCCGGAGACCCAGTACTTC.

The sample holds many counts of this clonotype. The V and J genes are TRBV5-4 and TRBJ1-1, with D perhaps TRBD1 (5 bases). Trimming cost V 4 bases and J 5 bases, with 12 bases left between them. Germline values: CDR1 SGHNT, CDR2 YYREEE (reference sequence). This CDR3 has 13 amino acids. CDR3 bases: TGTGCCAGCAGCCCTGCAGGGAGGACTGAAGCTTTCTTT. This codes for CASSPAGRTEAFF.

This clonotype was seen repeatedly, ten times or more. The chain uses TRBV20-1 and TRBJ2-3, with D possibly being TRBD1 or TRBD2 (5 bases each). Trimming took 3 bases from V and 6 from J, leaving 7 bases between them. The CDR3 runs to 11 residues. Germline assignment: CDR1 DFQATT and CDR2 SNEGSKA (reference sequence). The CDR3 reads CSASWGDTQYF. The CDR3 DNA is TGCAGTGCTAGCTGGGGGGATACGCAGTATTTT.

The CDR3 is CATSRETQETQYF. CDR3 in DNA: TGTGCCACCAGCAGAGAAACTCAAGAGACCCAGTACTTC. V usage is TRBV15 and J usage is TRBJ2-5; D is ambiguous. The CDR3 has 13 residues. The germline V and J ends were trimmed by 0 bases and 2 bases, with 4 bases remaining between them. From germline, CDR1 is LNHNV and CDR2 YYDKDF (reference sequence).

This clonotype was counted once. This may be a read error: a much more frequent sequence differs by one nucleotide. This chain uses TRBV20-1 with TRBJ1-6, with a weak D call TRBD1 (5 bases). This CDR3 has 12 amino acids. V was clipped by 5 bases and J by 17 bases, with 19 bases between them. CDR1 and CDR2 from the germline V gene are DFQATT and SNEGSKA (reference sequence). The CDR3 nucleotides read TGCAGTGCTGGACAAAGCGGGGCCGTCATCCACTTT. This gives the protein CSAGQSGAVIHF.

This chain connects TRBV20-1 to TRBJ2-3; D possibly uses TRBD1 or TRBD2 (6 bases each). CDR3 size: 12 residues. The germline CDR1 and CDR2 sequences are DFQATT and SNEGSKA (reference sequence). Trimming removed 5 bases at V and 5 bases at J, with 11 bases between. The DNA of the CDR3 is TGCAGTGCTCGGGGGCCGGAAGATACGCAGTATTTT. The encoded protein is CSARGPEDTQYF.

This clonotype has a count of ten or more. The J gene is TRBJ1-3, the V gene TRBV12-3 or TRBV12-4, with D perhaps matching TRBD1 (5 bases). This CDR3 contains 13 residues. Trimming left V 5 bases short and J 3 bases short, with 8 bases between. The CDR3 DNA follows: TGTGCCAGCAGTAGGACACGTGGAAACACCATATATTTT. Protein sequence: CASSRTRGNTIYF.

The gene calls are TRBV2 and TRBJ2-3, with 9 bases matching TRBD2. The CDR3 spans 19 residues. Germline lookup yields CDR1 SNHLY and CDR2 FYNNEI. V shed 3 bases, J shed 2 bases, and the junction held 15 bases outside the gene matches. CDR3 amino acids: CASSDSSGGDLTLTDTQYF. As DNA, the CDR3 is TGTGCCAGCAGTGATAGTAGCGGGGGAGACCTAACTCTCACAGATACGCAGTATTTT.

This clonotype was found many times. The CDR3 region has the DNA TGTGCCAGCAGCTTGGATCCCAGTCAGCCCCAGCATTTT. This sequence encodes CASSLDPSQPQHF. The V gene is TRBV7-6, the J gene TRBJ1-5, with D uncertain. The V gene's germline CDR1 is SGHVS and CDR2 FNYEAQ. Trimming stripped 3 bases from V and 6 bases from J, with 9 bases between. This CDR3 comprises 13 residues.

This clonotype ranks as medium-sized. This sequence joins TRBV20-1 and TRBJ1-1; no reliable D call. Trimming took 0 bases from V and 0 from J, leaving 11 bases between them. The germline V gene encodes CDR1 DFQATT and CDR2 SNEGSKA (reference sequence). CDR3 length: 15 amino acids. The CDR3 DNA reads as TGCAGTGCTAGAGATCTCGGCAGCCTGAACACTGAAGCTTTCTTT. Its translation: CSARDLGSLNTEAFF.

This clonotype was seen ten or more times. The chain recombines TRBV18 with TRBJ1-1; tentatively, D is TRBD1 (5 bases). The CDR3 is made up of 15 amino acids. Germline CDR1 KGHSH, CDR2 LQKENI. V shed 2 bases and J shed 5 bases, with 15 bases lying between them. The CDR3 DNA follows: TGTGCCAGCTCACCAAGGAGGAAGGAGGGGACTGAAGCTTTCTTT. It yields the protein CASSPRRKEGTEAFF.

This clonotype is categorized as medium-sized (0.01 to 0.1%). This sequence joins TRBV7-2 and TRBJ2-1, with TRBD2 matching over 8 bases. V shed 5 bases and J 8 bases; nucleotides not matched to a gene: 11. CDR1 and CDR2 from the germline V gene are SGHTA and FQGNSA. This CDR3 contains 15 residues. As DNA, the CDR3 is TGTGCCAGCAGCGACATGGGACTAGGAGTCGATGAGCAGTTCTTC. It is translated as CASSDMGLGVDEQFF. The entire variable domain, with the rest obtained from reference TRBV7-2 and TRBJ2-1, is as follows: GAGVSQSPSNKVTEKGKDVELRCDPISGHTALYWYRQSLGQGLEFLIYFQGNSAPDKSGLPSDRFSAERTGGSVSTLTIQRTQQEDSAVYLCASSDMGLGVDEQFFGPGTRLTVL.

This clonotype was found many times. This rearrangement joins TRBV7-2 to TRBJ2-3, with D perhaps being TRBD1 or TRBD2 (6 bases each). Germline CDR1 is SGHTA and CDR2 is FQGNSA. The CDR3 extends over 16 amino acids. The ends were cut back, 1 base at V and 1 base at J, with 12 bases in the middle. CDR3 sequence: CASSLGGGLGTDTQYF. The CDR3 DNA is TGTGCCAGCAGCTTAGGTGGGGGGCTGGGCACAGATACGCAGTATTTT.

This clonotype was detected only a few times. V usage is TRBV6-4 and J usage is TRBJ2-1; 11 bases match TRBD2. The CDR3 is 17 residues long. Germline CDR1 and CDR2: MRHNA and SNTAGT. Trimming removed 4 bases from V and 6 bases from J; junction bases left unmatched: 11. CDR3 protein: CASSVSPSTSGGNEQFF. CDR3 DNA sequence: TGTGCCAGCAGTGTCTCACCTTCAACTAGCGGGGGCAATGAGCAGTTCTTC.

With regard to this clonotype: This sequence may be a read error, since a much larger clone differs from it by one base. This chain joins TRBV18 and TRBJ1-2; D is possibly TRBD1 (6 bases). Per germline, CDR1 KGHSH and CDR2 LQKENI. The CDR3 totals 14 residues. Written as DNA, the CDR3 is TGTGTCAGCTCACCACCTTGGGACATTTATGGCTACACCTTC. Translated, it gives CVSSPPWDIYGYTF. The full variable domain, its missing parts supplied by reference TRBV18 and TRBJ1-2, is NAGVMQNPRHLVRRRGQEARLRCSPMKGHSHVYWYRQLPEEGLKFMVYLQKENIIDESGMPKERFSAEFPKEGPSILRIQQVVRGDSAAYFCVSSPPWDIYGYTFGSGTRLTVV.